This T cell receptor (beta chain) originates from a study of blood T cell repertoires in COVID-19. Looking at the study overall: The United States, Italy and Spain provided the acute and convalescent COVID-19 samples.

This clone showed up just once. CDR1 KGHSH and CDR2 LQKENI come from the germline V gene. This CDR3 region has 13 residues. V was cut by 3 bases and J by 8 bases, with 13 bases left in between. The table came from immunoSEQ multiplex PCR; TCRdb's copy has only in-frame clones and leaves some out. The sample includes around 240,000 clones, roughly 84% seen only once; the top ten take about 0.93%. The receptor was isolated from a man aged 40-50 years with acute or convalescent COVID-19. This chain links TRBV18 with TRBJ1-1; a possible D gene is TRBD1 (5 bases). The sequenced sample was peripheral blood. The CDR3, as DNA: TGTGCCAGCTCACCGGCGCAGGGTGTGGAAGCTTTCTTT. Its protein product is CASSPAQGVEAFF.